These 4 T cell receptor beta chains share one sample of origin, sequenced in a study of blood T cell repertoires in COVID-19. TCRdb keeps only in-frame clones here, not all; method: immunoSEQ multiplex PCR. In the table there are some 200,000 clones, 84% of which are singletons. What was sequenced was peripheral blood. The receptors shown here come from a woman of 80 years or more with COVID-19, enrolled during active disease.

The chain links TRBV19 to TRBJ2-3; maybe TRBD1 (5 bases). The V end lost 4 bases, the J end lost 2 bases, and 19 bases lay between the germline ends. The CDR3 has 17 amino acids. In germline, CDR1 is LNHDA, CDR2 SQIVND (reference sequence). The CDR3 sequence is CASSTPDSLPYTDTQYF. CDR3 nucleotides: TGTGCCAGTAGTACCCCCGACAGTCTCCCGTACACAGATACGCAGTATTTT. The variable domain in full, with the rest retrieved from reference TRBV19 and TRBJ2-3, is DGGITQSPKYLFRKEGQNVTLSCEQNLNHDAMYWYRQDPGQGLRLIYYSQIVNDFQKGDIAEGYSVSREKKESFPLTVTSAQKNPTAFYLCASSTPDSLPYTDTQYFGPGTRLTVL.

This clone appeared once. The CDR3 bases are TGTGCCAGCAGCACCCGGACAGGGGGCGTTTATGGCTACACCTTC. Protein sequence: CASSTRTGGVYGYTF. V gene TRBV7-2 combines with J gene TRBJ1-2; TRBD1 matches 11 bases. V was pared by 5 bases and J by 5 bases, with 7 bases of the junction left unmatched. Germline assignment: CDR1 SGHTA and CDR2 FQGNSA. The CDR3 has 15 amino acids.

This chain links TRBV9 with TRBJ2-2; 8 positions match TRBD1. Germline trimming cut 0 bases from V and 7 bases from J; bases unmatched to any gene: 14. The germline gives CDR1 SGDLS, CDR2 YYNGEE. The length of the CDR3 is 18 residues. Here the CDR3 reads CASSVGPGQGARIGELFF. The CDR3 nucleotides are TGTGCCAGCAGCGTAGGTCCGGGTCAGGGGGCGCGAATCGGGGAGCTGTTTTTT.

CDR3 amino acids: CASSDSGISTDTQYF. The CDR3 nucleotides are TGTGCCAGCAGTGACTCCGGGATTAGCACAGATACGCAGTATTTT. This chain links TRBV6-4 with TRBJ2-3; maybe TRBD2 (5 bases). V lost 0 bases and J lost 0, with 7 bases in between. Germline V gives CDR1 MRHNA, CDR2 SNTAGT. This CDR3 has 15 residues.